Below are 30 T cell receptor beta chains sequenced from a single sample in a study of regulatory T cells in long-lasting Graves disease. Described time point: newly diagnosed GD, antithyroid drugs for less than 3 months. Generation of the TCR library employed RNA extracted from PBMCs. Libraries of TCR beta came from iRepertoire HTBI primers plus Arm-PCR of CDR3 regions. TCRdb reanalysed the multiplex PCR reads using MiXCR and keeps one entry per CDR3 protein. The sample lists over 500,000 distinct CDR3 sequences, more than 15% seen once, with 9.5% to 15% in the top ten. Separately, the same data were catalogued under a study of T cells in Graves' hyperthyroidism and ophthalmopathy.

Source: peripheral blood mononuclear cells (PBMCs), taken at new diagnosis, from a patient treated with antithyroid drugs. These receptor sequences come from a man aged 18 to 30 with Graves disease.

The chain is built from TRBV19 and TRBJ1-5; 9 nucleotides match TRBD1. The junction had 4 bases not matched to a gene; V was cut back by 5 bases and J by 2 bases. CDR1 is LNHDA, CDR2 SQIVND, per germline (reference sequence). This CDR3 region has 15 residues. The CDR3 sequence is CASSAWDRGNQPQHF. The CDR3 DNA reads TGTGCCAGTAGTGCGTGGGACAGGGGCAATCAGCCCCAGCATTTT.

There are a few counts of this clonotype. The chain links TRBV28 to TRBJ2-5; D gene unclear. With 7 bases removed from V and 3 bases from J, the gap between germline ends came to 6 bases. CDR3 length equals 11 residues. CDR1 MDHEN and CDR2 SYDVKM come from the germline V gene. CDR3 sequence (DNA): TGTGCCAGCAAGTATGAAGAGACCCAGTACTTC. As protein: CASKYEETQYF. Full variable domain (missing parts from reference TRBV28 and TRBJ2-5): DVKVTQSSRYLVKRTGEKVFLECVQDMDHENMFWYRQDPGLGLRLIYFSYDVKMKEKGDIPEGYSVSREKKERFSLILESASTNQTSMYLCASKYEETQYFGPGTRLLVL.

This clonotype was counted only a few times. The CDR3 here is CSATGGRGDEQYF. Here the CDR3 DNA reads TGCAGCGCAACAGGGGGCAGGGGGGACGAGCAGTACTTC. The genes are TRBV20-1 and TRBJ2-7; TRBD1 agrees at 9 bases. CDR1 is DFQATT and CDR2 is SNEGSKA in the germline V gene (reference sequence). The CDR3 contains 13 residues.

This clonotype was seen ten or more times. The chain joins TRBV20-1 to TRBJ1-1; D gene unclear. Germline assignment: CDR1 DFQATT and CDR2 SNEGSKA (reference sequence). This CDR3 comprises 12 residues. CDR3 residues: CSVEVMNTEAFF. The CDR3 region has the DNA TGCAGCGTGGAGGTTATGAACACTGAAGCTTTCTTT.

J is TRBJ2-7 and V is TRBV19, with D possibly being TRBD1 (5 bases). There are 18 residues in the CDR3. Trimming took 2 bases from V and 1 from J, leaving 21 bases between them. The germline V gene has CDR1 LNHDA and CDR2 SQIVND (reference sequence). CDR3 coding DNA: TGTGCCAGTAGTATACTGGGGCGAGGACGGGTGAAGTCCTACGAGCAGTACTTC. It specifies CASSILGRGRVKSYEQYF.

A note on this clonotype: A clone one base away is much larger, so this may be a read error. The DNA for the CDR3 is TGTACCTGGAGGCGAGAGGCAAACTATGGCTACACCTTC. This gives the protein CTWRREANYGYTF. The rearrangement uses TRBV30 and TRBJ1-2; D uncertain. Germline loops: CDR1 GTSNPN, CDR2 SVGIG (reference sequence). The CDR3 contains 13 residues.

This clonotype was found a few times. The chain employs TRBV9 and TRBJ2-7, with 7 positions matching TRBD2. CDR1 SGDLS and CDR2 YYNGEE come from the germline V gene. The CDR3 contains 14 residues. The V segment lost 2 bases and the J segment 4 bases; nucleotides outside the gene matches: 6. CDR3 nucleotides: TGTGCCAGCAGCGTGGGGGGGACGGGGTACGAGCAGTACTTC. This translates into CASSVGGTGYEQYF.

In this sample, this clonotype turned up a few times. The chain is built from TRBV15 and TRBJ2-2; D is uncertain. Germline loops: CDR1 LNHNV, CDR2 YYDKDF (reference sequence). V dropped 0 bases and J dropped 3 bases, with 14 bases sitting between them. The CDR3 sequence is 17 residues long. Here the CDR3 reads CATSRDLTLRDTGELFF. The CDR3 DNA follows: TGTGCCACCAGCAGAGATCTCACCCTGCGAGACACCGGGGAGCTGTTTTTT.

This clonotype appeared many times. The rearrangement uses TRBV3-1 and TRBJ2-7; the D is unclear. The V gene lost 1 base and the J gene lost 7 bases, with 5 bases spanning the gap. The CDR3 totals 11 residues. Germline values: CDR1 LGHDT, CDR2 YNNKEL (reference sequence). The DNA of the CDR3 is TGTGCCAGCAGCCAAGGCAGGGAGCAGTACTTC. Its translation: CASSQGREQYF.

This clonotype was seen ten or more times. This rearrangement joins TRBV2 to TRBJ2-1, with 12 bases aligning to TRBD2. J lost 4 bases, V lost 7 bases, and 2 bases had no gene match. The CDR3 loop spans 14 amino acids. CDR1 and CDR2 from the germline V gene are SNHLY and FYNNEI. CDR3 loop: CASTGTSGYNEQFF. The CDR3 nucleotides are TGTGCCAGCACCGGGACTAGCGGGTACAATGAGCAGTTCTTC.

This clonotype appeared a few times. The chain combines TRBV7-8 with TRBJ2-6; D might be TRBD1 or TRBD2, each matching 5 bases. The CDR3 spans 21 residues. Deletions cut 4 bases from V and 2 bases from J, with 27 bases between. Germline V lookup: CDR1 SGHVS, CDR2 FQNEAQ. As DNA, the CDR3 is TGTGCCAGCAGCTCGACCTCGTTGGGACGGAAGGGCGCGACTGGGGCCAACGTCCTGACTTTC. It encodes CASSSTSLGRKGATGANVLTF.

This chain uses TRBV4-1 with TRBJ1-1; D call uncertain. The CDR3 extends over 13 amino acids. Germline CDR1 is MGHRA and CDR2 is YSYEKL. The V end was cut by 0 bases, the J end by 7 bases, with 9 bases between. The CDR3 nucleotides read TGCGCCAGCAGCCAAGATCGGCCGGGTGAAGCTTTCTTT. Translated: CASSQDRPGEAFF.

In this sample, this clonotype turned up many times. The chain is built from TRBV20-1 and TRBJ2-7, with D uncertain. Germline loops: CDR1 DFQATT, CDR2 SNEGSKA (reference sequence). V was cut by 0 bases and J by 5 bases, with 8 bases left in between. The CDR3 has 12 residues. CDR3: CSAREDPHEQYF. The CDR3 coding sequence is TGCAGTGCTAGAGAGGACCCGCACGAGCAGTACTTC.

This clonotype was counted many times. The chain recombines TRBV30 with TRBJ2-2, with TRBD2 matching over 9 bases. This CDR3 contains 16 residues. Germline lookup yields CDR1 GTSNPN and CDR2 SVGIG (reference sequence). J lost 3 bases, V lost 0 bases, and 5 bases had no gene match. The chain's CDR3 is CAWSVGGGRDTGELFF. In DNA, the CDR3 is TGTGCCTGGAGTGTAGGCGGCGGGAGGGACACCGGGGAGCTGTTTTTT. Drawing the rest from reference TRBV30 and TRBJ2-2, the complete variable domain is SQTIHQWPATLVQPVGSPLSLECTVEGTSNPNLYWYRQAAGRGLQLLFYSVGIGQISSEVPQNLSASRPQDRQFILSSKKLLLSDSGFYLCAWSVGGGRDTGELFFGEGSRLTVL.

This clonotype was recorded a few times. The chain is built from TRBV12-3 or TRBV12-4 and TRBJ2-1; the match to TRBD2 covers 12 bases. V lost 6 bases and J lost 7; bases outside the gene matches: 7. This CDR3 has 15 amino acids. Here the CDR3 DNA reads TGTGCCAGCAGCGCTAGCGGGAGGGGAACGAATGAGCAGTTCTTC. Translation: CASSASGRGTNEQFF.

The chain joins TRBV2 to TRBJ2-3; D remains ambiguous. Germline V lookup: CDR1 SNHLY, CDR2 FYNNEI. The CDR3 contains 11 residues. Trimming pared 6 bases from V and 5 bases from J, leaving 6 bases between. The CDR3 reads CASSFKDTQYF. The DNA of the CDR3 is TGTGCCAGCAGCTTTAAAGATACGCAGTATTTT.

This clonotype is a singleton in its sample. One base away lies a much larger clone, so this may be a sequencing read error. In DNA form, the CDR3 reads TGTGCCAGCAGCGTAGACACGGACTATGGCTACACCTTC. This gives the protein CASSVDTDYGYTF. This chain joins TRBV9 and TRBJ1-2; D unresolved. CDR1 SGDLS and CDR2 YYNGEE come from the germline V gene. Trimming took off 0 bases at V and 3 bases at J, with 6 bases between the two ends. This CDR3 is 13 amino acids long.

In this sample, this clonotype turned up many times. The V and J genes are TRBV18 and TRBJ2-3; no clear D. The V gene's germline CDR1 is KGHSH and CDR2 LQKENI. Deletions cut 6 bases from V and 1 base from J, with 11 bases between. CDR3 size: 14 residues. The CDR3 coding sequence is TGTGCCAGCTCTCGAGTTCAGCGCACAGATACGCAGTATTTT. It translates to CASSRVQRTDTQYF.

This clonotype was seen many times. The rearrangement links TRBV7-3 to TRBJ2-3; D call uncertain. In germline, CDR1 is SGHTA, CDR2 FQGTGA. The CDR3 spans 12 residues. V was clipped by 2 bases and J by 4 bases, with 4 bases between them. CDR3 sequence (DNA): TGTGCCAGCAGCTTATCCTCAGATACGCAGTATTTT. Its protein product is CASSLSSDTQYF.

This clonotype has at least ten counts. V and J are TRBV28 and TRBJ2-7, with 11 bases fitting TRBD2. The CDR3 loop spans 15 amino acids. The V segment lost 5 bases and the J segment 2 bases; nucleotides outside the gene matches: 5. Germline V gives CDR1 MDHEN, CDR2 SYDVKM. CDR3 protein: CASSLRGLAAYEQYF. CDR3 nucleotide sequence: TGTGCCAGCAGTCTCAGGGGACTAGCGGCCTACGAGCAGTACTTC.

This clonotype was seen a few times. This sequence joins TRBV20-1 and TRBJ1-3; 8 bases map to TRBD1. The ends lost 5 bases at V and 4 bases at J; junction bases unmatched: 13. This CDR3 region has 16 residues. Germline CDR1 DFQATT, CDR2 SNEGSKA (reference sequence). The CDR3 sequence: CSAPPRTGQRGNTIYF. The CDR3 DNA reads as TGCAGTGCTCCACCTCGGACAGGGCAGAGGGGAAACACCATATATTTT.

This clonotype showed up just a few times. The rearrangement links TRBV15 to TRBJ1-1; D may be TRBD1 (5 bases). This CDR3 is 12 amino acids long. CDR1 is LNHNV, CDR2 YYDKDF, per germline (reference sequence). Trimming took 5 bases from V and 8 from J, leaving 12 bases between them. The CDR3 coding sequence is TGTGCCACCAGCCGGGGGGATCCCGAAGCTTTCTTT. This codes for CATSRGDPEAFF.

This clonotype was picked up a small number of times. The CDR3 spells CASSEGALNYGYTF. As DNA, the CDR3 is TGTGCCAGCAGTGAGGGGGCCCTGAACTATGGCTACACCTTC. The chain uses TRBV2 and TRBJ1-2, with a weak D call TRBD1 (6 bases). The length of the CDR3 is 14 residues. CDR1 and CDR2 (germline): SNHLY, FYNNEI. Trimming took 3 bases from V and 2 from J, leaving 10 bases between them. Based on the CDR3 plus reference TRBV2 and TRBJ1-2, the full variable domain is EPEVTQTPSHQVTQMGQEVILRCVPISNHLYFYWYRQILGQKVEFLVSFYNNEISEKSEIFDDQFSVERPDGSNFTLKIRSTKLEDSAMYFCASSEGALNYGYTFGSGTRLTVV.

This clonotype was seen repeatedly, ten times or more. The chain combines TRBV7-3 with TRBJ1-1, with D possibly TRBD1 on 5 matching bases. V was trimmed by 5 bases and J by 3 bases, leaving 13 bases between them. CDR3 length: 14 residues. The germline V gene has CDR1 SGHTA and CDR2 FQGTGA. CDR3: CASSPGRGDTEAFF. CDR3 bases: TGTGCCAGCAGCCCAGGACGGGGCGACACTGAAGCTTTCTTT.

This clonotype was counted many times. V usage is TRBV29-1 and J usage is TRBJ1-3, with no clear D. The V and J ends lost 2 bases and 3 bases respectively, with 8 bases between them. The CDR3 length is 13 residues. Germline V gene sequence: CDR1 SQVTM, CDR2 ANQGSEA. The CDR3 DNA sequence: TGCAGCGTTGAACAAAATAGTGGAAACACCATATATTTT. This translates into CSVEQNSGNTIYF.

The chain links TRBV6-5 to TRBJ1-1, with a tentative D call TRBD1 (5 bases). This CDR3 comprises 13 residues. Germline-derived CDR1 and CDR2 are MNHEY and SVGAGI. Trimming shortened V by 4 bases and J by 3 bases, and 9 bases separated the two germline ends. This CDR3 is CASSWSRDTEAFF. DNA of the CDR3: TGTGCCAGCAGTTGGAGCAGGGACACTGAAGCTTTCTTT.

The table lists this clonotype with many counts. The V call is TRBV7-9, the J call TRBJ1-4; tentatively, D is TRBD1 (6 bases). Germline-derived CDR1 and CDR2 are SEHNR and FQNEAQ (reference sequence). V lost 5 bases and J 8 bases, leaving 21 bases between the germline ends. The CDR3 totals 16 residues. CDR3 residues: CASSPTLTGTREKLFF. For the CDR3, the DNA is TGTGCCAGCAGCCCAACCCTCACAGGGACTCGGGAAAAACTGTTTTTT.

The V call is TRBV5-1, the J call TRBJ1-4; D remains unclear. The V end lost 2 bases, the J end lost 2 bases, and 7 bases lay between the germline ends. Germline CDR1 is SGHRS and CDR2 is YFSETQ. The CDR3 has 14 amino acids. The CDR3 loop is CASSLGHTNEKLFF. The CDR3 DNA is TGCGCCAGCAGCTTAGGGCACACTAATGAAAAACTGTTTTTT.

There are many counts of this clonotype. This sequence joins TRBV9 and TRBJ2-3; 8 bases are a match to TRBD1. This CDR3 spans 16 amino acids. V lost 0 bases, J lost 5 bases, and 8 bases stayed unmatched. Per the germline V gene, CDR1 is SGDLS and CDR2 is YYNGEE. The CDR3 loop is CASSVAVGQGEDTQYF. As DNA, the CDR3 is TGTGCCAGCAGCGTAGCTGTAGGACAGGGTGAAGATACGCAGTATTTT.

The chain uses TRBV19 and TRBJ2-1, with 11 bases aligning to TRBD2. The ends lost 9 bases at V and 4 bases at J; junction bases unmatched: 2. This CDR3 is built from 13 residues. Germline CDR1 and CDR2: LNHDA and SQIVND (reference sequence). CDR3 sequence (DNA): TGTGCCAGAGGGACTAGCGGATACAATGAGCAGTTCTTC. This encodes CARGTSGYNEQFF. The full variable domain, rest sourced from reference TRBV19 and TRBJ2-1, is DGGITQSPKYLFRKEGQNVTLSCEQNLNHDAMYWYRQDPGQGLRLIYYSQIVNDFQKGDIAEGYSVSREKKESFPLTVTSAQKNPTAFYLCARGTSGYNEQFFGPGTRLTVL.